Below are 18 T cell receptor beta chains sequenced from a single sample in a study of T cells expressing NK-cell markers. Reanalyzing the 5' RACE reads, TCRdb keeps one entry per CDR3 protein, without DNA. The table lists 400,000 to 550,000 distinct CDR3 sequences. The sample taken for sequencing was blood T cells: a sorted CD56 or NKG2C T cell subset, CD4+ or CD8+ T cells, or bulk PBMC T cells (not recorded which). The source of these receptors is a woman between 18 and 70 years old in good health.

V is TRBV12-3 or TRBV12-4 and J is TRBJ2-7; TCRdb lists TRBD2, though no DNA is available to test this call. The CDR3 spans 15 residues. The CDR3 region is CASSSEPGLGYEQYF.

The genes are TRBV7-2 and TRBJ2-1; without DNA, the TCRdb call of TRBD1 cannot be checked. Germline V gene sequence: CDR1 SGHTA, CDR2 FQGNSA. The CDR3 totals 14 residues. The CDR3 region is CASSLGDTYNEQFF.

The chain carries TRBV7-3 and TRBJ2-3; the TCRdb call, TRBD1, lacks DNA for checking. CDR3 length equals 16 residues. Germline CDR1 SGHTA, CDR2 FQGTGA. The CDR3 loop is CASSLSGSPGQNTQYF.

The rearrangement links TRBV4-1 to TRBJ2-3; there is no DNA to check the TCRdb D call of TRBD2. Germline V gene lookup returns CDR1 MGHRA and CDR2 YSYEKL. CDR3 length equals 18 residues. Here the CDR3 reads CASSLTSGGLTSTDTQYF.

The chain uses TRBV6-2 or TRBV6-3 and TRBJ1-1. The CDR3 is made up of 11 amino acids. Germline lookup yields CDR1 MNHEY and CDR2 SVGEGT. CDR3 sequence: CASSMRQRAFF.

The J gene is TRBJ2-1, the V gene TRBV4-3; as DNA is missing, the TRBD2 call by TCRdb cannot be tested. The CDR3 is 15 amino acids. The germline V gene has CDR1 LGHNA and CDR2 YSLEER. This CDR3 is CASSQGSPTRNEQFF.

The V gene is TRBV16, the J gene TRBJ1-5; TCRdb calls TRBD1, which cannot be checked without DNA. Germline assignment: CDR1 KGHSY and CDR2 FQNENV. CDR3 length: 16 residues. CDR3 in amino acids: CASSESDRYSNQPQHF.

This chain joins TRBV6-2 or TRBV6-3 and TRBJ2-3; the D call from TCRdb, TRBD2, cannot be confirmed without DNA. This CDR3 has 14 amino acids. CDR1 and CDR2 from the germline V gene are MNHEY and SVGEGT. CDR3 amino acids: CASRPRDLTDTQYF.

The chain has TRBV5-1 and TRBJ2-1; the D gene TCRdb calls, TRBD1, cannot be checked with no DNA. CDR1 and CDR2 (germline): SGHRS, YFSETQ. The CDR3 consists of 14 residues. The CDR3 spells CASSLVSGGYEQFF.

This chain uses TRBV5-1 with TRBJ2-1; there is no DNA to check the TCRdb D call of TRBD1. The CDR3 runs 14 residues. From germline, CDR1 is SGHRS and CDR2 YFSETQ. CDR3 region: CASSFAGGLQWRIF.

V is TRBV20-1 and J is TRBJ2-7; no DNA is available, so the TRBD2 call from TCRdb remains unchecked. From germline, CDR1 is DFQATT and CDR2 SNEGSKA (reference sequence). CDR3 length equals 13 residues. CDR3 sequence: CSARLGGYYEQYF.

The chain recombines TRBV12-3 or TRBV12-4 with TRBJ2-2; TCRdb reports TRBD2, a call that lacks DNA to check it against. The CDR3 has 14 amino acids. The chain's CDR3 is CANEAGENTGELFF.

The chain employs TRBV10-3 and TRBJ2-3; the TRBD2 assignment by TCRdb is unverifiable without DNA. Germline CDR1 is ENHRY and CDR2 is SYGVKD. The CDR3 sequence is 13 residues long. The CDR3 region is CAISLGRPDTQYF.

The CDR3 loop is CASRAPTGVESPLHF. This chain connects TRBV6-1 to TRBJ1-6; with no DNA, the TCRdb D assignment of TRBD1 cannot be verified. Per germline, CDR1 MNHNS and CDR2 SASEGT. The CDR3 totals 15 residues.

The chain has TRBV7-2 and TRBJ1-6. Germline lookup yields CDR1 SGHTA and CDR2 FQGNSA. CDR3 length equals 13 residues. CDR3 loop: CASSLAGPSPLHF.

The chain has TRBV7-2 and TRBJ1-1; TCRdb calls TRBD1, which cannot be checked without DNA. Per the germline V gene, CDR1 is SGHTA and CDR2 is FQGNSA. The CDR3 has 12 residues. The CDR3 reads CASSPGMTEAFF.

The J gene is TRBJ1-6, the V gene TRBV20-1; the TCRdb call, TRBD1, lacks DNA for checking. Germline V gives CDR1 DFQATT, CDR2 SNEGSKA (reference sequence). The CDR3 totals 17 residues. The CDR3 loop is CSASAGQGSSYNSPLHF.

The chain employs TRBV12-3 or TRBV12-4 and TRBJ2-1; TCRdb indicates TRBD1, and absent DNA this call remains unverified. The CDR3 is 15 amino acids. CDR3 sequence reads: CASSPGQGYRNEQFF.